This T cell receptor beta chain comes out of a study of identical twins. Notes on the study in general: Excess low generation probability was seen in twin-shared out-of-frame alpha sequences. Cross-sectional statistical analysis, not tracking of the same donors, underpinned the conclusions. Modelling underestimated the level of out-of-frame TCR alpha sharing observed in monozygotic twins.

This clonotype has just a few counts. Its antigen is undetermined. Germline V gene data show CDR1 as SGHDN and CDR2 as FVKESK. The CDR3 has 14 residues. V lost 0 bases to trimming and J lost 8 bases; unmatched junction nucleotides: 5. TCRdb reanalysed the 5' RACE reads using MiXCR and keeps one entry per CDR3 protein. The profile covers 350,000 or so distinct CDR3 sequences, with roughly 9% appearing a single time and roughly 8.7% taken by the ten largest. Sequencing was done on a sample of naive T cells sorted from blood. The sequence was collected from a woman aged 50 to 60 in good health. V is TRBV14 and J is TRBJ1-1; 8 bases map to TRBD1. The CDR3 sequence is CASSQEGTGGEAFF. CDR3 DNA sequence: TGTGCCAGCAGCCAAGAGGGAACAGGGGGAGAAGCTTTCTTT.